The T cell receptor beta chain described here comes from a study of CD8 T cells in ankylosing spondylitis. Study observations and caveats: Reportedly, significant enrichment of disease-linked clones occurred in matched ankylosing spondylitis synovial fluid. In the blood and synovial fluid of reactive arthritis, some motif variants had been previously reported. A CD8+ phenotype characterized the disease-linked clones, which were relatively rare in peripheral blood.

As the method for making TCR beta libraries, quantitative 5'-RACE with molecular barcodes was used. MiXCR, applied by TCRdb to the 5' RACE reads, yields one record per CDR3 protein. The sample has some 29,000 distinct CDR3 sequences; 6.5% to 9% are singletons. On this clonotype: Its antigen remains unknown. This clone may be a read error of a much larger clone one base away.

CDR3 length equals 14 residues. CDR1 is SGHDN, CDR2 FVKESK, per germline. The specimen was blood, either unsorted or a sorted T cell fraction (not recorded which). The chain is built from TRBV14 and TRBJ2-3; no firm D call. The TCR originated in a male donor with ankylosing spondylitis or in good health (not recorded which). The CDR3 here is CAISLVGLGDTQYF. CDR3 bases: TGTGCCATCAGCCTCGTAGGGCTGGGAGATACGCAGTATTTT.